The rows below give T cell receptor beta chains drawn from one sample of a study of T-cell reconstitution after alpha-beta-depleted transplantation in children. One entry per CDR3 protein results from TCRdb running MiXCR on the PCR reads. The sample carries around 600,000 distinct CDR3 sequences, 16% recorded once. The sequenced sample was PBMCs from the stem cell graft donor, obtained from the stem cell graft. These receptors were taken from a human donor who donated a stem cell graft to a child with acute myeloid leukemia. Each CDR3 is given without its conserved first and last residue. The order of the fields is D gene, V gene, J gene, clone size, CDR3 protein. A D gene is named only where the DNA matches it firmly. Clone size is stated in some rows and not others, as once, few, many or a class when expanded.

TRBD1,TRBV7-9,TRBJ1-2,few,ASSSAPRDRPNGYT
TRBD1,TRBV20-1,TRBJ2-7,many,SARDQQGGHEQY
.,TRBV10-3,TRBJ1-1,many,AISDTFGNTEAF
.,TRBV12-3/TRBV12-4,TRBJ2-7,many,ASSFGREQAYEQY
.,TRBV28,TRBJ1-6,.,ASSYPVGAWMQSPLH
TRBD1,TRBV5-6,TRBJ1-1,.,ASSWIDRENTEAF
.,TRBV20-1,TRBJ1-5,many,SARGAGEGSGNQPQH
TRBD1,TRBV25-1,TRBJ2-5,once,ASSESRDRQETQY
.,TRBV20-1,TRBJ2-7,many,SARGREVAYEQY
.,TRBV7-9,TRBJ1-2,.,ASSPDATGGGYT
.,TRBV6-1,TRBJ2-5,many,ASSPYRMVVETQY
TRBD1,TRBV10-2,TRBJ1-6,.,ASSEFVGTGVSNSPLH
.,TRBV20-1,TRBJ2-1,many,SAPSGDTYNEQF
.,TRBV20-1,TRBJ2-1,many,SASLYNEQF
.,TRBV24-1,TRBJ2-5,few,ATSDLYWGKETQY
.,TRBV20-1,TRBJ2-1,many,SAEEGAQGNEQF
.,TRBV20-1,TRBJ1-1,many,SARDGGRTEAF
.,TRBV27,TRBJ1-6,many,ASSLYPNSPLH
TRBD1,TRBV5-1,TRBJ2-2,.,ASGRSGQGAGELF
.,TRBV5-6,TRBJ1-1,many,ASSLLEDTEAF
TRBD1,TRBV20-1,TRBJ1-6,many,SASVPGQGGTLH
.,TRBV15,TRBJ2-2,few,ATSSKGQNTGELF
TRBD2,TRBV5-1,TRBJ2-1,.,ASSAYPAGGNEQF
.,TRBV24-1,TRBJ2-3,many,ATSDWTRNTDTQY
.,TRBV7-8,TRBJ2-2,many,ASSLSASAPNTGELF
TRBD2,TRBV20-1,TRBJ2-5,.,SARGLAGLEQETQY
TRBD2,TRBV7-2,TRBJ2-5,.,ASSSPASGGETQY
.,TRBV4-3,TRBJ2-6,.,ASSHNLGLEANVLT
TRBD1,TRBV30,TRBJ2-1,.,ALTDRGNEQF
.,TRBV7-9,TRBJ1-1,.,ASSLGVGQVAEAF
.,TRBV11-3,TRBJ1-1,.,ASSPGNLNTEAF
.,TRBV20-1,TRBJ1-4,many,SASSEALNEKLF
TRBD2,TRBV11-2,TRBJ2-4,many,ASSRGLAGGGAKNIQY
.,TRBV25-1,TRBJ1-4,many,ASSNEKLF
.,TRBV5-1,TRBJ1-1,many,ASSFSGVNTEAF
.,TRBV5-1,TRBJ2-5,.,ASSLVLGTRKQETQY
.,TRBV7-7,TRBJ2-5,.,ASSLTGSKETQY
TRBD1,TRBV20-1,TRBJ1-2,many,SATPGQGREGYT
.,TRBV12-3/TRBV12-4,TRBJ2-5,.,ASLKRGIETQY
.,TRBV20-1,TRBJ2-7,many,SGEFANEQY
.,TRBV12-3/TRBV12-4,TRBJ2-1,.,ASKAGGYNEQF
.,TRBV20-1,TRBJ2-1,many,SFQRASLSSYNEQF
.,TRBV7-9,TRBJ1-1,.,ASNDFNLNTEAF
.,TRBV4-1,TRBJ2-1,.,ASSHGGESYNEQF
TRBD1,TRBV13,TRBJ2-1,.,ASSLGRQGGDEQF
TRBD1,TRBV7-8,TRBJ1-3,.,ASSPRTGPSGNTIY
TRBD1,TRBV5-6,TRBJ1-1,many,ASTTGKFEAF
.,TRBV4-3,TRBJ2-3,many,ASSRGTGLTDTQY
.,TRBV20-1,TRBJ1-2,many,SAWDINYGYT
.,TRBV5-1,TRBJ1-2,.,ASSLGLGGKDYGYT
.,TRBV29-1,TRBJ2-7,many,SVGSPGGNEQY